This T cell receptor (beta chain) stems from a study of response to subunit inactivated influenza vaccine. V lost 5 bases, J lost 3 bases, and 8 bases lay in between. There are 12 residues in the CDR3. The germline CDR1 and CDR2 sequences are MNHEY and SVGEGT. TCRdb redid the calling of the RT-PCR reads with MiXCR, one entry per CDR3 protein. The repertoire holds around 500,000 distinct CDR3 sequences, with 10% to 11% as singletons. Here the sequenced sample was PBMCs from blood, taken roughly 48 days after vaccination. The chain couples TRBV6-2 or TRBV6-3 to TRBJ2-7, with D hard to call. This clonotype was obtained from a man aged 45-60 years who received an inactivated influenza vaccine. The DNA of the CDR3 is TGTGCCAGCAGTACCTCGGTCTACGAGCAGTACTTC. This sequence encodes CASSTSVYEQYF.